The 23 T cell receptor beta chains given below trace back to one sample, sequenced in a study of blood T cell repertoires in COVID-19. Sequencing was performed with immunoSEQ multiplex PCR; in TCRdb, only in-frame clones are kept and a portion is missing. The sample has 45,000 or so clones, approximately 70% seen once. Sequencing input: peripheral blood. The receptors stem from a man aged 80 or over with acute or convalescent COVID-19.

CDR3 protein: CASSPGLTTDTQYF. The CDR3 nucleotides are TGTGCCAGCAGTCCGGGACTAACAACAGATACGCAGTATTTT. This sequence joins TRBV28 and TRBJ2-3, with 7 bases matching TRBD2. CDR1 is MDHEN and CDR2 is SYDVKM in the germline V gene. CDR3 length: 14 amino acids. With V trimmed by 5 bases and J by 3 bases, 5 bases remained unmatched.

This rearrangement joins TRBV18 to TRBJ1-6, with TRBD1 identical over 8 bases. J lost 8 bases, V lost 5 bases, and 5 bases had no gene match. CDR3 length: 14 residues. Germline values: CDR1 KGHSH, CDR2 LQKENI. The CDR3, as DNA: TGTGCCAGCTCAAAGGACAGGGAACATTCACCCCTCCACTTT. It encodes CASSKDREHSPLHF.

The V gene is TRBV5-1, the J gene TRBJ2-3; 11 bases are shared with TRBD2. This CDR3 is built from 14 residues. After removal of 4 bases from V and 4 bases from J, the junction contained 2 bases not matched to a gene. CDR1 SGHRS and CDR2 YFSETQ come from the germline V gene. CDR3 in DNA: TGCGCCAGCAGCCCGGGACTAGCGGCAGATACGCAGTATTTT. Its translation: CASSPGLAADTQYF.

The chain combines TRBV6-6 with TRBJ1-4; D uncertain. Germline V lookup: CDR1 MNHNY, CDR2 SVGAGI (reference sequence). This CDR3 spans 14 amino acids. V lost 5 bases to trimming and J lost 8 bases, with 15 bases between them. In DNA form, the CDR3 reads TGTGCCAGCAGTCACCCCGGGGTAGTCGAAAAACTGTTTTTT. Protein: CASSHPGVVEKLFF.

The chain employs TRBV30 and TRBJ1-1; 9 bases line up with TRBD1. Germline CDR1 reads GTSNPN; CDR2 reads SVGIG (reference sequence). CDR3 size: 14 residues. V dropped 2 bases and J dropped 4; count of bases not matched to a gene: 5. The chain's CDR3 is CAWSITGGSTEAFF. The CDR3, as DNA: TGTGCCTGGAGTATAACAGGGGGCAGCACTGAAGCTTTCTTT.

The J gene is TRBJ2-1, the V gene TRBV7-6; D is possibly TRBD1 (5 bases). CDR3 length: 11 residues. Germline CDR1 SGHVS, CDR2 FNYEAQ. Trimming removed 6 bases from V and 5 bases from J, with 5 bases in between. This CDR3 is CASRGDNEQFF. CDR3 DNA sequence: TGTGCCAGCAGAGGGGACAATGAGCAGTTCTTC.

J is TRBJ2-7 and V is TRBV6-6; 7 bases agree with TRBD1. The CDR3 loop spans 14 amino acids. The ends lost 7 bases at V and 3 bases at J; junction bases unmatched: 9. Per germline, CDR1 MNHNY and CDR2 SVGAGI (reference sequence). For the CDR3, the DNA is TGTGCCAGCACTGGGACACAGGGGTACTACGAGCAGTACTTC. Its protein product is CASTGTQGYYEQYF.

The J gene is TRBJ2-1, the V gene TRBV18; TRBD2 agrees at 9 bases. The CDR3 contains 18 residues. V dropped 3 bases and J dropped 0; count of bases not matched to a gene: 9. CDR1 and CDR2 (germline): KGHSH, LQKENI. The CDR3 loop is CASSPGGRARSSYNEQFF. The DNA of the CDR3 is TGTGCCAGCTCACCGGGCGGGAGGGCCAGGAGCTCCTACAATGAGCAGTTCTTC. Looking up the rest from reference TRBV18 and TRBJ2-1 gives the full variable domain: NAGVMQNPRHLVRRRGQEARLRCSPMKGHSHVYWYRQLPEEGLKFMVYLQKENIIDESGMPKERFSAEFPKEGPSILRIQQVVRGDSAAYFCASSPGGRARSSYNEQFFGPGTRLTVL.

The V and J genes are TRBV9 and TRBJ2-7, with a tentative D call TRBD2 (7 bases). The CDR3 runs 16 residues. Germline V gene lookup returns CDR1 SGDLS and CDR2 YYNGEE. Between the trimmed V and J ends, which lost 4 bases and 2 bases, there was a span of 19 bases. CDR3 bases: TGTGCCAGCAGCCCCTTCCGGGGGGCGTCTACCTACGAGCAGTACTTC. As protein: CASSPFRGASTYEQYF.

The V call is TRBV5-4, the J call TRBJ2-3, with 10 bases identical to TRBD1. The length of the CDR3 is 15 residues. The V and J ends lost 5 bases and 5 bases, in that order; junction bases with no gene match: 8. From germline, CDR1 is SGHNT and CDR2 YYREEE (reference sequence). CDR3 in amino acids: CASSSPRDRGDTQYF. The CDR3 coding sequence is TGTGCCAGCAGTTCTCCCCGGGACAGGGGAGATACGCAGTATTTT. Full variable domain (outside the CDR3, taken from reference TRBV5-4 and TRBJ2-3): ETGVTQSPTHLIKTRGQQVTLRCSSQSGHNTVSWYQQALGQGPQFIFQYYREEENGRGNFPPRFSGLQFPNYSSELNVNALELDDSALYLCASSSPRDRGDTQYFGPGTRLTVL.

In this sample, this clone turned up a few times. This chain links TRBV11-3 with TRBJ2-3, with TRBD2 matching over 7 bases. This CDR3 has 16 amino acids. Looked up from germline, CDR1 is SGHNT and CDR2 is YENEEA. V lost 4 bases and J lost 0; bases outside the gene matches: 7. This CDR3 reads CASSSSSGASTDTQYF. The DNA for the CDR3 is TGTGCCAGCAGCTCCTCCAGCGGGGCTAGCACAGATACGCAGTATTTT.

The V gene is TRBV9, the J gene TRBJ1-4; 9 nucleotides line up with TRBD1. The CDR3 loop spans 15 amino acids. Looked up from germline, CDR1 is SGDLS and CDR2 is YYNGEE. The ends lost 0 bases at V and 6 bases at J; junction bases unmatched: 3. The CDR3 is CASSVEGTGHEKLFF. In DNA, the CDR3 is TGTGCCAGCAGCGTAGAAGGGACAGGGCATGAAAAACTGTTTTTT.

This rearrangement joins TRBV5-5 to TRBJ1-4; maybe TRBD1 (5 bases). Germline CDR1 and CDR2: SGHKS and YYEKEE (reference sequence). The CDR3 has 14 residues. Trimming left V 2 bases short and J 5 bases short, with 10 bases between. The CDR3 protein is CASSLQVGNEKLFF. CDR3 DNA: TGTGCCAGCAGCTTACAGGTTGGGAATGAAAAACTGTTTTTT.

This clone was counted a few times. The rearrangement links TRBV6-6 to TRBJ2-7; 9 bases align to TRBD1. The CDR3 covers 15 residues. Trimming removed 4 bases from V and 5 bases from J; junction bases left unmatched: 9. Per germline, CDR1 MNHNY and CDR2 SVGAGI (reference sequence). CDR3 region: CASSSPDRGRNEQYF. CDR3 DNA: TGTGCCAGCAGTTCCCCGGACAGGGGAAGGAACGAGCAGTACTTC.

The chain recombines TRBV15 with TRBJ2-7; 7 nucleotides line up with TRBD2. The length of the CDR3 is 14 residues. Germline V CDR1 and CDR2: LNHNV, YYDKDF (reference sequence). V gave up 0 bases and J gave up 2 bases; unmatched junction bases: 1. The CDR3 loop is CATSREGGTYEQYF. CDR3 nucleotide sequence: TGTGCCACCAGCAGAGAGGGGGGGACCTACGAGCAGTACTTC.

The chain recombines TRBV18 with TRBJ1-1; TRBD1 matches at 7 bases. V was pared by 2 bases and J by 3 bases, with 3 bases of the junction left unmatched. The CDR3 is 14 amino acids. The germline V gene encodes CDR1 KGHSH and CDR2 LQKENI. The CDR3 DNA reads as TGTGCCAGCTCACCAGACAGGGCATACACTGAAGCTTTCTTT. Amino acid sequence: CASSPDRAYTEAFF.

J is TRBJ1-1 and V is TRBV4-1, with TRBD1 matching over 7 bases. V trimming: 4 bases; J trimming: 1 base; junction bases outside the gene matches: 6. The CDR3 covers 15 residues. CDR1 MGHRA and CDR2 YSYEKL come from the germline V gene. CDR3 sequence (DNA): TGCGCCAGCAGCCCTACGACAGGGAGGAACACTGAAGCTTTCTTT. Residues: CASSPTTGRNTEAFF.

The chain joins TRBV7-2 to TRBJ1-2; a possible D gene is TRBD1 (5 bases). CDR1 SGHTA and CDR2 FQGNSA come from the germline V gene. Trimming shortened V by 5 bases and J by 2 bases, and 15 bases separated the two germline ends. The CDR3 totals 15 residues. The CDR3 nucleotides are TGTGCCAGCAGCGTTTCAGGGTTAGCAAACTATGGCTACACCTTC. Its translation: CASSVSGLANYGYTF. The entire variable domain, with the rest obtained from reference TRBV7-2 and TRBJ1-2, is as follows: GAGVSQSPSNKVTEKGKDVELRCDPISGHTALYWYRQSLGQGLEFLIYFQGNSAPDKSGLPSDRFSAERTGGSVSTLTIQRTQQEDSAVYLCASSVSGLANYGYTFGSGTRLTVV.

The chain uses TRBV19 and TRBJ2-7; tentative D call: TRBD2 (10 bases). Looked up from germline, CDR1 is LNHDA and CDR2 is SQIVND (reference sequence). The V gene lost 5 bases and the J gene lost 6 bases, with 29 bases spanning the gap. The CDR3 has 18 residues. The CDR3 region is CASSHRTGASGSQGEQYF. For the CDR3, the DNA is TGTGCCAGTAGTCATCGGACAGGGGCTAGCGGGAGCCAAGGCGAGCAGTACTTC.

The CDR3 loop reads CASRVGTRCVDTQYF. For the CDR3, the DNA is TGTGCCAGCAGAGTAGGGACACGCTGTGTGGATACGCAGTATTTT. The rearrangement joins TRBV14 to TRBJ2-3; a weak D match, TRBD1 (6 bases). The CDR3 covers 15 residues. Trimming left V 6 bases short and J 6 bases short, with 19 bases between. From germline, CDR1 is SGHDN and CDR2 FVKESK.

This clone turned up a few times. The chain combines TRBV6-6 with TRBJ2-3; 13 nucleotides align to TRBD2. The junction had 8 bases not matched to a gene; V was cut back by 5 bases and J by 0 bases. The CDR3 covers 18 residues. The germline CDR1 and CDR2 sequences are MNHNY and SVGAGI (reference sequence). CDR3: CASSRTSGSSASTDTQYF. For the CDR3, the DNA is TGTGCCAGCAGTCGGACTAGCGGGAGTTCCGCTAGCACAGATACGCAGTATTTT.

The genes are TRBV12-3 or TRBV12-4 and TRBJ2-3, with D maybe TRBD2 (5 bases). With 6 bases removed from V and 1 base from J, the gap between germline ends came to 8 bases. The length of the CDR3 is 13 residues. The CDR3 is CASRDSGTDTQYF. DNA of the CDR3: TGTGCCAGCAGGGATAGCGGCACAGATACGCAGTATTTT.

Only one count was recorded for this clone. The CDR3 nucleotides are TGTGCCAGCAGCCTATCTACGGGACAAGGCAATGAGCAGTTCTTC. This encodes CASSLSTGQGNEQFF. The V and J genes are TRBV7-7 and TRBJ2-1; D might be TRBD1 (6 bases). Trimming took off 5 bases at V and 6 bases at J, with 17 bases between the two ends. Germline V lookup: CDR1 SSHAT, CDR2 FNYEAQ (reference sequence). The CDR3 contains 15 residues.